The 21 T cell receptor beta chains below were found in one sample sequenced in a study of T-cell memory formation after mild COVID-19. TCRdb independently ran MiXCR on the 5' RACE reads; one entry per CDR3 protein. The sample has fewer than 700,000 distinct CDR3 sequences; more than 15% are singletons. Sequenced sample: PBMCs or a T cell subset sorted from them (not recorded which). The receptors stem from an adult woman who had mild COVID-19 (a few samples of this study predate the infection). Cell type and time point are not known.

This clonotype appeared a few times. The chain is built from TRBV20-1 and TRBJ2-7, with TRBD2 identical over 8 bases. J was trimmed by 0 bases and V by 1 base; bases with no gene match: 8. Germline CDR1 DFQATT, CDR2 SNEGSKA (reference sequence). The CDR3 spans 16 residues. The chain's CDR3 is CSARGPLAASSYEQYF. Here the CDR3 DNA reads TGCAGTGCTAGAGGGCCACTAGCGGCGAGCTCCTACGAGCAGTACTTC.

This chain connects TRBV20-1 to TRBJ2-3; 9 positions match TRBD2. Losses at the gene ends were 2 bases for V and 0 bases for J; bases not matched to a gene: 6. The CDR3 has 16 residues. Germline lookup yields CDR1 DFQATT and CDR2 SNEGSKA (reference sequence). CDR3 DNA: TGCAGTGCTAGAACCCTAGCGGGATCTAGCACAGATACGCAGTATTTT. It yields the protein CSARTLAGSSTDTQYF.

The rearrangement uses TRBV20-1 and TRBJ1-1; TRBD1 is a possible D gene (5 bases). The germline V gene encodes CDR1 DFQATT and CDR2 SNEGSKA (reference sequence). V gave up 0 bases and J gave up 2 bases, with 13 bases separating them. This CDR3 is built from 15 residues. The CDR3 DNA reads as TGCAGTGCTAGAGACCCGACAGAACTCAACACTGAAGCTTTCTTT. Translated: CSARDPTELNTEAFF.

Regarding this clonotype: This sequence may be a read error, since a much larger clone differs from it by one base. V usage is TRBV5-1 and J usage is TRBJ2-7; tentatively, D is TRBD2 (5 bases). The germline gives CDR1 SGHRS, CDR2 YFSETQ. The CDR3 covers 13 residues. The CDR3 DNA reads as TGCGCCAGCAGATTGGTGGGGAGCGGCGAGCAGTACTTC. Amino acid sequence: CASRLVGSGEQYF.

The chain recombines TRBV4-3 with TRBJ2-4; 7 nucleotides match TRBD2. Germline CDR1 reads LGHNA; CDR2 reads YSLEER. This CDR3 is 17 amino acids long. The trim removed 0 bases at V and 5 bases at J, leaving 10 bases unmatched. The CDR3 DNA is TGCGCCAGCAGCCAAGATTTACGCGGGAGCGCAGAAAACATTCAGTACTTC. Its protein product is CASSQDLRGSAENIQYF.

The chain carries TRBV24-1 and TRBJ2-7; D might be TRBD1 (6 bases). CDR1 and CDR2 from the germline V gene are KGHDR and SFDVKD. This CDR3 region has 16 residues. Trimming left V 2 bases short and J 3 bases short, with 16 bases between. The DNA for the CDR3 is TGTGCCACCAGTGATTCACAGACAGGCCGGGACTACGAGCAGTACTTC. Amino acid sequence: CATSDSQTGRDYEQYF.

The chain combines TRBV7-2 with TRBJ1-6; 9 bases line up with TRBD1. The CDR3 sequence is 15 residues long. Germline-derived CDR1 and CDR2 are SGHTA and FQGNSA. V dropped 5 bases and J dropped 10; count of bases not matched to a gene: 9. CDR3 sequence: CASSDEGQGNSPLHF. The CDR3 nucleotides are TGTGCCAGCAGCGACGAGGGACAGGGTAACTCACCCCTCCACTTT.

The rearrangement uses TRBV29-1 and TRBJ1-1, with TRBD1 identical over 7 bases. V dropped 7 bases and J dropped 4; count of bases not matched to a gene: 9. Germline values: CDR1 SQVTM, CDR2 ANQGSEA. The CDR3 runs to 13 residues. As DNA, the CDR3 is TGCAGCGCTGGGTACAGGGGTGGCACTGAAGCTTTCTTT. This sequence encodes CSAGYRGGTEAFF. Drawing the rest from reference TRBV29-1 and TRBJ1-1, the complete variable domain is SAVISQKPSRDICQRGTSLTIQCQVDSQVTMMFWYRQQPGQSLTLIATANQGSEATYESGFVIDKFPISRPNLTFSTLTVSNMSPEDSSIYLCSAGYRGGTEAFFGQGTRLTVV.

This clonotype came up a few times. V gene TRBV5-1 combines with J gene TRBJ1-1; no definite D call. The CDR3 loop spans 14 amino acids. Germline-derived CDR1 and CDR2 are SGHRS and YFSETQ. V shed 0 bases and J shed 3 bases, with 9 bases lying between them. The CDR3 region is CASSLGAWDTEAFF. The CDR3 nucleotides are TGCGCCAGCAGCTTGGGCGCATGGGACACTGAAGCTTTCTTT. The variable domain in full, with the rest retrieved from reference TRBV5-1 and TRBJ1-1, is KAGVTQTPRYLIKTRGQQVTLSCSPISGHRSVSWYQQTPGQGLQFLFEYFSETQRNKGNFPGRFSGRQFSNSRSEMNVSTLELGDSALYLCASSLGAWDTEAFFGQGTRLTVV.

This clonotype has only a few counts. The V call is TRBV5-1, the J call TRBJ1-1; TRBD1 is a possible D gene (5 bases). This CDR3 comprises 15 residues. V dropped 2 bases and J dropped 1 base, with 12 bases sitting between them. Germline CDR1 reads SGHRS; CDR2 reads YFSETQ. The CDR3 is CASSFLDGANTEAFF. The DNA for the CDR3 is TGCGCCAGCAGCTTTCTTGACGGGGCGAACACTGAAGCTTTCTTT. The variable domain in full, with the rest retrieved from reference TRBV5-1 and TRBJ1-1, is KAGVTQTPRYLIKTRGQQVTLSCSPISGHRSVSWYQQTPGQGLQFLFEYFSETQRNKGNFPGRFSGRQFSNSRSEMNVSTLELGDSALYLCASSFLDGANTEAFFGQGTRLTVV.

This chain joins TRBV3-1 and TRBJ2-7; 9 bases fit TRBD1. CDR3 length: 17 residues. Looked up from germline, CDR1 is LGHDT and CDR2 is YNNKEL (reference sequence). V lost 0 bases and J lost 2; bases outside the gene matches: 8. CDR3 sequence (DNA): TGTGCCAGCAGCCAAGATGGAGGGACAGGGTTCACCTACGAGCAGTACTTC. It specifies CASSQDGGTGFTYEQYF.

The chain uses TRBV7-9 and TRBJ2-7; 11 bases fit TRBD2. Germline V gene data show CDR1 as SEHNR and CDR2 as FQNEAQ (reference sequence). The CDR3 spans 16 residues. Trimming removed 3 bases from V and 2 bases from J; junction bases left unmatched: 6. This chain's CDR3 is CASSFVGTSGTYEQYF. The CDR3 DNA sequence: TGTGCCAGCAGCTTCGTGGGGACTAGCGGAACCTACGAGCAGTACTTC.

This clonotype has more than one count but fewer than ten. The chain links TRBV6-5 to TRBJ2-5; D remains unclear. This CDR3 has 14 residues. V was shortened by 4 bases and J by 11 bases, with 20 bases between the two germline ends. Per the germline V gene, CDR1 is MNHEY and CDR2 is SVGAGI. CDR3 coding DNA: TGTGCCAGCAGTTCTTCCCTCGGCACGGACGTACAGTACTTC. This translates into CASSSSLGTDVQYF.

This clonotype was seen a handful of times. The chain links TRBV6-1 to TRBJ2-3; D not resolved. V was cut by 1 base and J by 6 bases, with 17 bases left in between. The CDR3 contains 16 residues. Germline V gene sequence: CDR1 MNHNS, CDR2 SASEGT. In DNA, the CDR3 is TGTGCCAGCAGTGAAGTAGGTAGGGCCTCCGCGGATACGCAGTATTTT. Its translation is CASSEVGRASADTQYF.

This clonotype was detected only a few times. The chain carries TRBV6-1 and TRBJ2-1, with TRBD2 as a possible D gene (6 bases). Trimming took 1 base from V and 3 from J, leaving 13 bases between them. Germline CDR1 and CDR2: MNHNS and SASEGT. The CDR3 runs 16 residues. In DNA, the CDR3 is TGTGCCAGCAGTGAAGTTTTGTTGGGGGGCTACAATGAGCAGTTCTTC. Translating gives CASSEVLLGGYNEQFF.

The chain carries TRBV27 and TRBJ2-1; D possibly corresponds to TRBD2 (5 bases). This CDR3 has 16 amino acids. Germline lookup yields CDR1 MNHEY and CDR2 SMNVEV (reference sequence). Between the trimmed V and J ends, which lost 5 bases and 0 bases, there was a span of 14 bases. CDR3 sequence reads: CASSPRAFSSYNEQFF. The CDR3 DNA reads as TGTGCCAGCAGTCCGAGGGCGTTCAGCTCCTACAATGAGCAGTTCTTC.

This clonotype was seen more than once but under ten times. CDR3: CSVEDLWGSTDTQYF. CDR3 coding DNA: TGCAGCGTTGAAGATCTGTGGGGATCCACAGATACGCAGTATTTT. The rearrangement uses TRBV29-1 and TRBJ2-3; D is ambiguous. CDR3 size: 15 residues. Germline V gene sequence: CDR1 SQVTM, CDR2 ANQGSEA. Between the trimmed V and J ends, which lost 0 bases and 2 bases, there was a span of 12 bases.

This clonotype has just a few counts. This chain links TRBV27 with TRBJ1-1, with D possibly TRBD1 on 5 matching bases. This CDR3 spans 13 amino acids. V lost 8 bases to trimming and J lost 7 bases, with 17 bases between them. Germline CDR1 is MNHEY and CDR2 is SMNVEV (reference sequence). The CDR3: CASVPRGLGEAFF. CDR3 coding DNA: TGTGCCAGCGTCCCGAGGGGTCTGGGTGAAGCTTTCTTT.

V and J are TRBV11-2 and TRBJ2-1; 9 nucleotides agree with TRBD1. The V gene's germline CDR1 is SGHAT and CDR2 FQNNGV. Trimming cost V 6 bases and J 6 bases; bases outside gene matches: 12. The CDR3 is 16 residues long. CDR3 in DNA: TGTGCCAGCAGTAGGTACCAGACAGGGGGAAGCAATGAGCAGTTCTTC. Translating it yields CASSRYQTGGSNEQFF.

The rearrangement uses TRBV5-1 and TRBJ1-1, with D unclear. Trimming shortened V by 1 base and J by 1 base, and 11 bases separated the two germline ends. CDR3 length: 15 amino acids. Germline lookup yields CDR1 SGHRS and CDR2 YFSETQ. The CDR3 nucleotides are TGCGCCAGCAGCTTGAAAGCAGTCGGGAACACTGAAGCTTTCTTT. Residues: CASSLKAVGNTEAFF. Drawing the rest from reference TRBV5-1 and TRBJ1-1, the complete variable domain is KAGVTQTPRYLIKTRGQQVTLSCSPISGHRSVSWYQQTPGQGLQFLFEYFSETQRNKGNFPGRFSGRQFSNSRSEMNVSTLELGDSALYLCASSLKAVGNTEAFFGQGTRLTVV.

The gene calls are TRBV10-3 and TRBJ1-5, with a possible D match to TRBD1 (6 bases). Germline values: CDR1 ENHRY, CDR2 SYGVKD. The CDR3 sequence is 15 residues long. V gave up 3 bases and J gave up 1 base, with 10 bases separating them. The CDR3 spells CAISDVGTSNQPQHF. CDR3 sequence (DNA): TGTGCCATCAGTGATGTTGGGACAAGCAATCAGCCCCAGCATTTT.